This T cell receptor beta chain was recovered during a study of siplizumab effects on memory and regulatory T cells (dated by TCRdb to the late 2010s). Study-level background: The effect of the anti-CD2 antibody siplizumab on alloreactive T-cell subsets was examined in allogeneic mixed lymphocyte reactions constructed from human PBMCs.

Comment on this clone: What this receptor recognizes is not known. Per-nucleotide qualities are absent, and no much larger clonotype sits a single base away.

The method was the immunoSEQ multiplex PCR assay. Each sample had about 10^5 TCR templates assayed by the deep sequencing platform. Genomic DNA extracted from sorted T cells was the material used for TCRbeta CDR3 sequencing. The original methods were these. The R programming language was used for clonal analysis of TCRbeta CDR3 data. Alloreactive CD4+ and CD8+ clones were defined by comparing unstimulated samples with post-reaction CFSE-low samples. Regulatory or non-regulatory origin of alloreactive CD4+ clones was assigned by matching sequences to the sorted unstimulated Treg and non-Treg repertoires. TCRdb limited this immuneACCESS table to in-frame rearrangements with V and J called. A share of clones is missing; checked studies link under half to unresolved V genes, and the rest is unexplained. The V and J calls and clone size come from that table; D and trimming were worked out from the DNA. Here the sample has over 85,000 clones; approximately 97% occur a single time. In total, the top ten clones hold 0.025% to 0.035% of the sample.

Its CDR3 holds 12 amino acids, cysteine through phenylalanine. Left in the record is the CDR3 DNA by itself, 36 bases read in frame from the first base. V loses 7 bases, J loses 3 bases, and the germline ends lie 6 bases apart. The germline V gene provides CDR1 MNHEY and CDR2 SVGAGI. Results the study describes overall, beyond this receptor: No functional confirmation was obtained for the suppressive function of proliferating Tregs from siplizumab cultures. Sequences below about 10^-5 frequency were poorly captured, so only a minor fraction of alloreactive clones could be mapped to unstimulated subsets. For roughly 80-96% of proliferating CD4+ or CD8+ clones, no naive or memory phenotype could be assigned. Siplizumab significantly lowered the cumulative frequency of alloreactive sequences that could be traced to unstimulated CD4+ memory T cells. Greater diversity appeared to be present in unstimulated naive T cells than in memory T cells, and a substantial contribution to the alloresponse seemed to be made by naive cells. Among mappable alloreactive CD4+ clones, an average Treg-derived fraction of roughly 71% was observed with siplizumab, compared with roughly 28% in control reactions.

Additional sequencing covered unstimulated subsets from three donor pairs, namely CD8+ effector memory, CD4+ naive, CD8+ TEMRA, CD4+ memory and CD8+ naive. Sorted unstimulated T cells and proliferating T cells recovered from mixed lymphocyte reactions underwent TCRbeta CDR3 sequencing. Fresh whole blood from some eleven HLA-typed healthy donors was used to isolate PBMCs. Sequencing used naive CD4+ T cells sorted from blood. The cell subset or site label, as the study defines it: unstimulated naive T cells. The clonotype was recovered from a human donor in good health. This chain joins TRBV6-5 to TRBJ2-2, with no confident D gene call. The DNA sequence is given as TGTGCCAGCACCGAGTACACCGGGGAGCTGTTTTTT. Its product reads: CASTEYTGELFF.